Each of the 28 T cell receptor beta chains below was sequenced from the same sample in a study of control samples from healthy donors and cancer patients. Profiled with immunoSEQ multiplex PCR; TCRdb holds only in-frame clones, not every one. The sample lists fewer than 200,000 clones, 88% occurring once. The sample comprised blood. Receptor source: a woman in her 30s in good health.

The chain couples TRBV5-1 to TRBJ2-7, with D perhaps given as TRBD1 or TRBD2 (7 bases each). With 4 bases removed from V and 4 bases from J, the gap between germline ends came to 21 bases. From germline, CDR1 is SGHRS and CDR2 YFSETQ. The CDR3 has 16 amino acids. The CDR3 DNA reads TGCGCCAGCAGCCCCGCTGGGGGGGACAGACTTTACGAGCAGTACGTC. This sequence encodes CASSPAGGDRLYEQYV.

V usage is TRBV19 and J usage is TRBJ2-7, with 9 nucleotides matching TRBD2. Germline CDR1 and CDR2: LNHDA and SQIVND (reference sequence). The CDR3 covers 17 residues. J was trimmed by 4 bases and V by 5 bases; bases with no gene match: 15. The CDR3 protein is CASSRLAGTRSSYEQYF. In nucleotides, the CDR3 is TGTGCCAGTAGTCGGCTAGCGGGGACCAGATCGAGTTACGAGCAGTACTTC.

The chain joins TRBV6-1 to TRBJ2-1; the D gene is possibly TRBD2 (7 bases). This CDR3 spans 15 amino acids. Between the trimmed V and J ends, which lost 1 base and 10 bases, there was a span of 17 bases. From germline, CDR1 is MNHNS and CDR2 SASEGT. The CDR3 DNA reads TGTGCCAGCAGTGAAGAAGGGGGGGCTTCGGGAGAGCAGTTCTTC. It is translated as CASSEEGGASGEQFF.

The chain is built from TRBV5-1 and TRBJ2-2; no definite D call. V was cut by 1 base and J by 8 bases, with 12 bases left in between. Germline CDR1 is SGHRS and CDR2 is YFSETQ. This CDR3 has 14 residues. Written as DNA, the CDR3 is TGCGCCAGCAGCTTGTCTAGTGGTTTTGGGGAGCTGTTTTTT. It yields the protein CASSLSSGFGELFF.

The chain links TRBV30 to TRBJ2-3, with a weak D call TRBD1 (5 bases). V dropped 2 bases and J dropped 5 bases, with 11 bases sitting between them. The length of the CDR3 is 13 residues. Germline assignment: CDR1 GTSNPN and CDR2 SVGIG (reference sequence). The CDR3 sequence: CAWSSTVVDTQYF. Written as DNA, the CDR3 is TGTGCCTGGAGTTCGACAGTTGTAGATACGCAGTATTTT.

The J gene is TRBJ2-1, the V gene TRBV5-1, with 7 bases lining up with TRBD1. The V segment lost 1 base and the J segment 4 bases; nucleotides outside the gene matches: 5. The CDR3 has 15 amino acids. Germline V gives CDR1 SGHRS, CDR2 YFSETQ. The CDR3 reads CASSLQGEMYNEQFF. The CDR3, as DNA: TGCGCCAGCAGCTTGCAGGGGGAGATGTACAATGAGCAGTTCTTC.

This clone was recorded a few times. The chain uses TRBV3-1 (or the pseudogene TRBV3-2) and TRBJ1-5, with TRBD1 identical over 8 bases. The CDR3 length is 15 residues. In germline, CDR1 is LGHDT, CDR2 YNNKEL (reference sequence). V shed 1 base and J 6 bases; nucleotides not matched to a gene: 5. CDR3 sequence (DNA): TGTGCCAGCAGCCAAGGGACAGGGAGGTCTCAGCCCCAGCATTTT. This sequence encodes CASSQGTGRSQPQHF.

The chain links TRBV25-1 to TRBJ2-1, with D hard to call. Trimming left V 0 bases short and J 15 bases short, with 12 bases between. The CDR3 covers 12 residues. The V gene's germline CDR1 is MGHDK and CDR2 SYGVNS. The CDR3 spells CASSEYNHRRFF. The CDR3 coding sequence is TGTGCCAGCAGTGAATACAACCACCGGCGGTTCTTC.

The CDR3 here is CASSHIAGGVNNEQFF. CDR3 sequence (DNA): TGTGCCAGCAGCCATATAGCGGGAGGGGTGAACAATGAGCAGTTCTTC. The rearrangement links TRBV28 to TRBJ2-1; 11 positions match TRBD2. The ends lost 6 bases at V and 5 bases at J; junction bases unmatched: 9. The CDR3 sequence is 16 residues long. Per germline, CDR1 MDHEN and CDR2 SYDVKM.

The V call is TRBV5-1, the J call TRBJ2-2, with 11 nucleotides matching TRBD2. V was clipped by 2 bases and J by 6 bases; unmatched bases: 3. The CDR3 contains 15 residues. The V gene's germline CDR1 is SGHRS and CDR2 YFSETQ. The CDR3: CASSFLAGGAGELFF. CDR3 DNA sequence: TGCGCCAGCAGCTTCCTAGCGGGAGGTGCCGGGGAGCTGTTTTTT.

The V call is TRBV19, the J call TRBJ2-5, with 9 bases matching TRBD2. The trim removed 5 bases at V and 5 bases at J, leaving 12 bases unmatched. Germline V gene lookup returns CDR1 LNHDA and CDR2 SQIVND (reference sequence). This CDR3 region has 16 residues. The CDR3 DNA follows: TGTGCCAGTAGTCCCCGGGGGCGGGGGGGCCTGGAGACCCAGTACTTC. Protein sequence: CASSPRGRGGLETQYF. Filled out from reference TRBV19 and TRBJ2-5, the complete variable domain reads DGGITQSPKYLFRKEGQNVTLSCEQNLNHDAMYWYRQDPGQGLRLIYYSQIVNDFQKGDIAEGYSVSREKKESFPLTVTSAQKNPTAFYLCASSPRGRGGLETQYFGPGTRLLVL.

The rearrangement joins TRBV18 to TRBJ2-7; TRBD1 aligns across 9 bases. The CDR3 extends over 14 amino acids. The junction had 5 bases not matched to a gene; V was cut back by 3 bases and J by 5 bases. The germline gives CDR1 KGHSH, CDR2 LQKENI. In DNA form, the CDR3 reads TGTGCCAGCTCACCTAGGACAGGGGCAAACGAGCAGTACTTC. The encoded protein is CASSPRTGANEQYF.

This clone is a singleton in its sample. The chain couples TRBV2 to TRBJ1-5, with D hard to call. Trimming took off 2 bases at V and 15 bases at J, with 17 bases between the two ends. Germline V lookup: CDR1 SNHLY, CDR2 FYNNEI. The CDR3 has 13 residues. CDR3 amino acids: CASSESGSHVWHF. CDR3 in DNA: TGTGCCAGCAGTGAATCCGGGTCCCATGTTTGGCATTTT. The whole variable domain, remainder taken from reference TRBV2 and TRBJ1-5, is EPEVTQTPSHQVTQMGQEVILRCVPISNHLYFYWYRQILGQKVEFLVSFYNNEISEKSEIFDDQFSVERPDGSNFTLKIRSTKLEDSAMYFCASSESGSHVWHFGDGTRLSIL.

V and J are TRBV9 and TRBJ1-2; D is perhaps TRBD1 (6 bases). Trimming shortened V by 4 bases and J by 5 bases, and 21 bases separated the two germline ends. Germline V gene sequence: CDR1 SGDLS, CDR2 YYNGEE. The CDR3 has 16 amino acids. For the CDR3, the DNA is TGTGCCAGCAGCTCATCTTCCGGGGGGGCTGGGTATGGCTACACCTTC. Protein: CASSSSSGGAGYGYTF.

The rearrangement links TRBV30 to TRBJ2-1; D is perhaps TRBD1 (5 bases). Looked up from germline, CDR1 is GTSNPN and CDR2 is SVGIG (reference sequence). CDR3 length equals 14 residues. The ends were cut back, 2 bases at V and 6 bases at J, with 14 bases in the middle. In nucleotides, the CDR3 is TGTGCCTGGAGTTCCCTTCTAGGGGCCAATGAGCAGTTCTTC. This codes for CAWSSLLGANEQFF.

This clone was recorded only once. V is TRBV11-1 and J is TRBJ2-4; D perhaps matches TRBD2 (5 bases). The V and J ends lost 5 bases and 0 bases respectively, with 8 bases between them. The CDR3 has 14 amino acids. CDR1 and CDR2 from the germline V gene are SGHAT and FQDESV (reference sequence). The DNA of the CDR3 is TGTGCCAGCAGCAACCGGGAAGCCAAAAACATTCAGTACTTC. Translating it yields CASSNREAKNIQYF.

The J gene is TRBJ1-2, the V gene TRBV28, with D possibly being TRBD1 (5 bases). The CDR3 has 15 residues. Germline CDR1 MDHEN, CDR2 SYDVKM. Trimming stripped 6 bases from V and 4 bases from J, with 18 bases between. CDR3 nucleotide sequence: TGTGCCAGCAGGGAGCTCGAAATGGGGCGCTATGGCTACACCTTC. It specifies CASRELEMGRYGYTF.

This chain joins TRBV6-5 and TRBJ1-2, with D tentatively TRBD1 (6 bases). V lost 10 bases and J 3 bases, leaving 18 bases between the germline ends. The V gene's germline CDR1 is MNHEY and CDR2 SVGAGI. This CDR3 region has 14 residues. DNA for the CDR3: TGTGCCAAACCCGGGGGGGGGCGCGACTATGGCTACACCTTC. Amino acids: CAKPGGGRDYGYTF.

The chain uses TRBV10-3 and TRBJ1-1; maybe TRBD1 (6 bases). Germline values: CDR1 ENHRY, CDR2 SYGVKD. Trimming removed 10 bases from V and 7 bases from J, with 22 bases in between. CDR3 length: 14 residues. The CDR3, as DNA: TGTGCCACGAACAGCCAGGGGCCAGATGGTGAAGCTTTCTTT. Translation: CATNSQGPDGEAFF.

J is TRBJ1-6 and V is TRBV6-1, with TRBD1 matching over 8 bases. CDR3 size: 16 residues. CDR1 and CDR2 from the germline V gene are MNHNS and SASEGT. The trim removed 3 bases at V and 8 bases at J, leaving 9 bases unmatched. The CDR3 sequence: CASSDQTGVRYSPLHF. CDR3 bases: TGTGCCAGCAGTGACCAGACAGGGGTAAGGTATTCACCCCTCCACTTT.

CDR3 coding DNA: TGTGCCAGCAGTTACGGGACCCTTAATGAGCAGTTCTTC. It codes for CASSYGTLNEQFF. This sequence joins TRBV6-5 and TRBJ2-1; either TRBD1 or TRBD2 may supply D (5 bases each). Between the trimmed V and J ends, which lost 2 bases and 7 bases, there was a span of 9 bases. The CDR3 runs 13 residues. Germline assignment: CDR1 MNHEY and CDR2 SVGAGI.

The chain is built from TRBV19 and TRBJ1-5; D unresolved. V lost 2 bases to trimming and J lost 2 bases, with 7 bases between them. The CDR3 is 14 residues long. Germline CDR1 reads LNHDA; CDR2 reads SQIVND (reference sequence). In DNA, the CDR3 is TGTGCCAGTAGTATACGTAGGGGCAATCAGCCCCAGCATTTT. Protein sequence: CASSIRRGNQPQHF.

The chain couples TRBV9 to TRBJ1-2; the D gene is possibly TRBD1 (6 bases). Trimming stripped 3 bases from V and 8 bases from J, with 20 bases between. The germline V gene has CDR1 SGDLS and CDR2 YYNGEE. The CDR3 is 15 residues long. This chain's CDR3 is CASSDGDTPLDGYTF. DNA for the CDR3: TGTGCCAGCAGCGACGGGGACACCCCCTTGGACGGCTACACCTTC.

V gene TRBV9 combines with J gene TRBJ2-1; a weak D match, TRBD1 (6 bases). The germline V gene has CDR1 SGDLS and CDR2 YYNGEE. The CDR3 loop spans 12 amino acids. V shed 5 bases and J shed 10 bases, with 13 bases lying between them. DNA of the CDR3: TGTGCCAGCAGTACGCAGGGGTACGAGCAGTTCTTC. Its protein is CASSTQGYEQFF. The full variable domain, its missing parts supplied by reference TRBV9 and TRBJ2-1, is DSGVTQTPKHLITATGQRVTLRCSPRSGDLSVYWYQQSLDQGLQFLIQYYNGEERAKGNILERFSAQQFPDLHSELNLSSLELGDSALYFCASSTQGYEQFFGPGTRLTVL.

The CDR3 DNA sequence: TGTGCCAGTAGTATGGGGACTGGTGTCTACGAGCAGTACTTC. Translating it yields CASSMGTGVYEQYF. The chain couples TRBV19 to TRBJ2-7, with D possibly being TRBD2 (6 bases). With 3 bases removed from V and 3 bases from J, the gap between germline ends came to 12 bases. The CDR3 runs to 14 residues. Germline-derived CDR1 and CDR2 are LNHDA and SQIVND (reference sequence).

CDR3: CASSDSGQVIYEQYV. The CDR3 DNA follows: TGTGCCAGCAGTGACTCGGGACAGGTGATCTACGAGCAGTACGTC. The chain employs TRBV6-6 and TRBJ2-7; 8 bases line up with TRBD1. The germline V gene has CDR1 MNHNY and CDR2 SVGAGI (reference sequence). The length of the CDR3 is 15 residues.

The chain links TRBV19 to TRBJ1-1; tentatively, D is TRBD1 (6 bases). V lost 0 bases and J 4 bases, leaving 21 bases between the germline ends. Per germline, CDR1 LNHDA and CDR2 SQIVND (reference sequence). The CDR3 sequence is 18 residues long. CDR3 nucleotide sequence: TGTGCCAGTAGTATAGATCGCCAGGGGTCAGGGAGCGGCACTGAAGCTTTCTTT. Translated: CASSIDRQGSGSGTEAFF.

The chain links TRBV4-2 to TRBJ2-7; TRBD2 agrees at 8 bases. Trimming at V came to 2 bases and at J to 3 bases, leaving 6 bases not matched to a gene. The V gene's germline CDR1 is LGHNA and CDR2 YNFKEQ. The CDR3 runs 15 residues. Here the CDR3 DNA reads TGTGCCAGCAGCCAAATGTTAAGCGGGAGCTACGAGCAGTACTTC. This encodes CASSQMLSGSYEQYF.